In its sample, the clone carrying this TCR beta chain was seen a few times. Its specificity is unknown. The CDR3 sequence is 15 residues long. Germline CDR1 reads SGHTA; CDR2 reads FQGNSA. Between the trimmed V and J ends, which lost 1 base and 0 bases, there was a span of 7 bases. Isolated RNA was reverse transcribed into cDNA used as the sequencing template. Only in-frame clones appear in the TCRdb table, and some are missing; sequencing was by immunoSEQ multiplex PCR. The sample has around 160,000 clones, approximately 45% seen once. The source of the sample is a study of CD8+ T cells in alopecia areata. Turning to the study itself: At a dose of 5 to 10 mg twice daily, oral tofacitinib was given to treated patients. Notes on the study in general: Scalp samples also yield sequences from resident alphabeta T cells of normal skin. Elevated clonality characterized lesional scalp relative to normal scalp, particularly in alopecia totalis/universalis.

The origin of this receptor is a human donor with alopecia areata. Sequencing was performed on CD4+ T cells sorted from blood. The rearrangement links TRBV7-2 to TRBJ2-1; D may match TRBD1 or TRBD2 (5 bases each). DNA of the CDR3: TGTGCCAGCAGCTTAGATGGGGGCTCCTACAATGAGCAGTTCTTC. It codes for CASSLDGGSYNEQFF.